The rows below give T cell receptor beta chains drawn from one sample of a study of T cells in Graves' hyperthyroidism and ophthalmopathy. TCRdb processed the multiplex PCR reads anew with MiXCR; each CDR3 protein has one entry. The data hold around 290,000 distinct CDR3 sequences, with approximately 14% observed a single time. Sequencing input: blood. The receptor set was obtained from a middle-aged woman with Graves' hyperthyroidism. Both conserved end residues are part of each CDR3. A D gene is named only where the DNA matches it firmly. Only part of the rows carry a size: once, few, many, or a class if the clone is expanded.

-,TRBJ2-2,TRBV12-3/TRBV12-4,11,many,CASSQQGGLFF,TGTGCCAGCAGCCAGCAGGGGGGCCTGTTTTTT
TRBD2,TRBJ2-1,TRBV7-2,16,many,CASSFPSGSGDNEQFF,TGTGCCAGCAGCTTTCCCAGCGGGAGCGGGGACAATGAGCAGTTCTTC
-,TRBJ2-1,TRBV7-2,15,many,CASSLGPREYNEQFF,TGTGCCAGCAGCTTAGGGCCTAGAGAATACAATGAGCAGTTCTTC
-,TRBJ2-5,TRBV7-9,12,many,CASSLTLETQYF,TGTGCCAGCAGCTTGACTCTGGAGACCCAGTACTTC
-,TRBJ2-1,TRBV25-1,13,-,CASSEGRGRGQFF,TGTGCCAGCAGTGAAGGAAGGGGCCGTGGGCAGTTCTTC
-,TRBJ1-1,TRBV11-2,14,once,CASSTGLVDTEAFF,TGTGCCAGCAGCACGGGACTGGTGGACACTGAAGCTTTCTTT
-,TRBJ1-6,TRBV18,16,-,CASSPPTNDYNSPLHF,TGTGCCAGCTCACCACCGACTAACGACTATAATTCACCCCTCCACTTT
-,TRBJ1-2,TRBV28,13,few,CASTPRGTVGYTF,TGTGCCAGCACCCCAAGGGGGACGGTTGGCTACACCTTC
TRBD1,TRBJ1-2,TRBV2,12,many,CASTLQGNGYTF,TGTGCCAGCACTTTACAGGGGAATGGCTACACCTTC
TRBD2,TRBJ2-7,TRBV27,12,many,CASSKLAGEQYF,TGTGCCAGCAGTAAACTAGCGGGCGAGCAGTACTTC
TRBD1,TRBJ2-1,TRBV9,16,few,CASTPSGTGSYNEQFF,TGTGCCAGCACCCCCTCCGGGACAGGCTCCTACAATGAGCAGTTCTTC
TRBD2,TRBJ2-1,TRBV3-1,18,few,CASSRLASGLKSYNEQFF,TGTGCCAGCAGCCGACTGGCTAGCGGCCTGAAGAGTTACAATGAGCAGTTCTTC
-,TRBJ1-5,TRBV20-1,14,-,CSARVLPGNQPQHF,TGCAGTGCTAGAGTTCTGCCAGGCAATCAGCCCCAGCATTTT
-,TRBJ1-1,TRBV2,13,many,CATQQGLNTEAFF,TGTGCCACCCAGCAGGGGCTGAACACTGAAGCTTTCTTT
TRBD2,TRBJ2-1,TRBV20-1,16,-,CSALESGRGFNNEQFF,TGCAGTGCCTTAGAAAGCGGGAGGGGGTTCAACAATGAGCAGTTCTTC
TRBD1,TRBJ2-7,TRBV11-2,17,many,CASSLSGTGYQPYEQYF,TGTGCCAGCAGCCTCTCCGGGACAGGATACCAGCCGTACGAGCAGTACTTC
TRBD1,TRBJ1-5,TRBV20-1,15,many,CSAYRDRGFNQPQHF,TGCAGTGCCTACCGGGACAGGGGGTTTAATCAGCCCCAGCATTTT
-,TRBJ2-7,TRBV6-1,13,many,CASRDSGSYEQYF,TGTGCCAGCAGGGACTCCGGCTCCTACGAGCAGTACTTC
-,TRBJ2-5,TRBV12-3/TRBV12-4,15,many,CASSLSPFPQETQYF,TGTGCCAGCAGCCTAAGCCCCTTTCCCCAAGAGACCCAGTACTTC
-,TRBJ2-2,TRBV7-2,14,few,CASSHGTITGELFF,TGTGCCAGCAGCCACGGGACGATCACCGGGGAGCTGTTTTTT
TRBD1,TRBJ1-4,TRBV19,15,-,CASSTRDRDNEKLFF,TGTGCCAGTAGTACCCGGGACAGGGACAATGAAAAACTGTTTTTT
TRBD2,TRBJ2-5,TRBV20-1,14,many,CSASRLAGEETQYF,TGCAGTGCTAGTAGGCTAGCGGGAGAAGAGACCCAGTACTTC
-,TRBJ1-1,TRBV25-1,14,many,CASSEYSAGPEAFF,TGTGCCAGCAGTGAATATAGCGCCGGGCCTGAAGCTTTCTTT
TRBD1,TRBJ2-3,TRBV28,13,many,CASIQGDTDTQYF,TGTGCCAGCATTCAGGGGGACACAGATACGCAGTATTTT
-,TRBJ2-7,TRBV6-1,15,-,CASRPRQGGGGEQYF,TGTGCCAGCAGGCCTAGACAGGGAGGAGGTGGCGAGCAGTACTTC
TRBD2,TRBJ2-1,TRBV6-4,14,few,CASSGLAGANEQFF,TGTGCCAGCAGTGGACTAGCGGGAGCCAATGAGCAGTTCTTC
TRBD2,TRBJ2-1,TRBV30,15,-,CAWSGSSGATNEQFF,TGTGCCTGGAGTGGTTCTAGCGGGGCCACCAATGAGCAGTTCTTC
TRBD2,TRBJ2-5,TRBV28,15,-,CTSSQTTSGQETQYF,TGTACCAGCAGCCAGACGACTAGCGGGCAAGAGACCCAGTACTTC
-,TRBJ1-1,TRBV5-6,13,-,CASTSSENTEAFF,TGTGCCAGCACCTCTAGCGAGAACACTGAAGCTTTCTTT
TRBD1,TRBJ1-1,TRBV18,14,many,CASSTGTGGTEAFF,TGTGCCAGCTCAACCGGGACAGGCGGTACTGAAGCTTTCTTT
TRBD2,TRBJ2-4,TRBV5-8,15,many,CASSLKPSGSLIQYF,TGTGCCAGCAGCTTGAAGCCTAGCGGGAGTTTAATTCAGTACTTC
TRBD1,TRBJ1-6,TRBV7-9,15,-,CASSAGTGVSSPLHF,TGTGCCAGCAGCGCCGGGACAGGGGTGAGTTCACCCCTCCACTTT
-,TRBJ2-6,TRBV28,16,many,CASSLVSSSGANVLTF,TGTGCCAGCAGTTTAGTCAGTAGCTCTGGGGCCAACGTCCTGACTTTC